The rows below give T cell receptor beta chains drawn from one sample of a study of persistence of HIV-infected CD4 T cells. These TCRs' antigens remain unknown. Sequencing was performed with immunoSEQ multiplex PCR; in TCRdb, only in-frame clones are kept and a portion is missing. The table records 50,000 or so clones, around 72% of them present only once. This material consisted of CD4+ T cells sorted from PBMCs after 18-hour stimulation, taken from a patient who received antiretroviral therapy. The receptors were gathered from an adult man with HIV who was CMV-seropositive. CDR3s include the opening cysteine and the closing phenylalanine or tryptophan. The D gene is left open where the match is weak. Rows give clone size only sometimes, using once, few, many, or a class for an expanded clone.

J	D	size	V	CDR3	DNA
TRBJ2-7	.	.	TRBV7-4	CASSFYTGKSSYEQYF	TGTGCCAGCAGCTTTTATACAGGGAAAAGCTCCTACGAGCAGTACTTC
TRBJ2-3	TRBD1	once	TRBV4-1	CASSPWDRGGTDTQYF	TGCGCCAGCAGCCCCTGGGACAGAGGAGGCACAGATACGCAGTATTTT
TRBJ1-5	.	.	TRBV15	CATSRDGENQPQHF	TGTGCCACCAGCAGAGACGGAGAAAATCAGCCCCAGCATTTT
TRBJ2-7	.	medium-sized	TRBV18	CASSPAVSEQYF	TGTGCCAGCTCACCAGCAGTTTCCGAGCAGTACTTC
TRBJ1-1	.	once	TRBV5-1	CASSLVGGARMNTEAFF	TGCGCCAGCAGCTTGGTTGGGGGGGCGAGGATGAACACTGAAGCTTTCTTT
TRBJ1-4	.	.	TRBV21-1	CASSNGRPTNEKLFF	TGTGCCAGCAGCAACGGGAGACCAACTAATGAAAAACTGTTTTTT
TRBJ1-5	.	few	TRBV14	CASSSYSNQPQHF	TGTGCCAGCAGCTCCTATAGCAATCAGCCCCAGCATTTT
TRBJ2-1	.	few	TRBV7-2	CASSLRGWTAGRDEQFF	TGTGCCAGCAGCTTACGGGGGTGGACAGCGGGAAGGGATGAGCAGTTCTTC
TRBJ2-2	TRBD1	.	TRBV29-1	CSGGQGANTGELFF	TGCAGCGGGGGACAGGGGGCCAACACCGGGGAGCTGTTTTTT
TRBJ1-2	.	.	TRBV7-3	CASSPNHGGISGYTF	TGTGCCAGCAGCCCTAATCATGGGGGTATCAGTGGCTACACCTTC
TRBJ1-1	.	.	TRBV5-6	CASSWVGVNTEAFF	TGTGCCAGCAGTTGGGTCGGAGTGAACACTGAAGCTTTCTTT
TRBJ1-1	TRBD1	.	TRBV30	CAWSPGGQTEAFF	TGTGCCTGGAGTCCAGGGGGCCAGACTGAAGCTTTCTTT
TRBJ1-2	.	.	TRBV12-3/TRBV12-4	CASSQQAFYGYTF	TGTGCCAGCAGTCAACAGGCGTTTTATGGCTACACCTTC
TRBJ2-7	.	few	TRBV6-5	CASMGPIYEQYF	TGTGCCAGCATGGGCCCCATCTACGAGCAGTACTTC
TRBJ2-1	.	.	TRBV2	CASSGGLLNNEQFF	TGTGCCAGCAGTGGGGGCCTCCTAAACAATGAGCAGTTCTTC
TRBJ2-2	TRBD1	.	TRBV19	CASSIGQGATGELFF	TGTGCCAGTAGTATCGGACAGGGGGCAACCGGGGAGCTGTTTTTT
TRBJ1-2	.	.	TRBV3-1/TRBV3-2	CASSQRAARGGGYTF	TGTGCCAGCAGCCAGCGTGCGGCCCGAGGGGGGGGCTACACCTTC
TRBJ2-5	TRBD1	.	TRBV25-1	CASSDPGQFYRETQYF	TGTGCCAGCAGTGATCCGGGACAGTTTTACCGAGAGACCCAGTACTTC
TRBJ2-6	.	.	TRBV27	CASSLFPAGNTGVLTF	TGTGCCAGCAGTCTATTCCCGGCGGGTAATACCGGCGTCCTGACTTTC